The rows below give T cell receptor beta chains drawn from one sample of a study of technical replicates of blood from a handful of donors. Assay: immunoSEQ multiplex PCR; the TCRdb copy retains only in-frame clones and omits some. The table lists about 83,000 clones, around 90% of them singletons. Sequencing was performed on T cells isolated from PBMCs. The receptors shown here come from a human donor in good health. Both conserved end residues are part of each CDR3. D genes are given only for firm matches. Size tells how often a clone was seen (once, few, many) or the class of an expanded clone, and some rows leave it out.

clone size: NA
V gene: TRBV9
J gene: TRBJ2-1
D gene: NA
CDR3 protein: CASSVALSSYNEQFF
CDR3 DNA: TGTGCCAGCAGCGTAGCGTTGAGCTCCTACAATGAGCAGTTCTTC

clone size: NA
V gene: TRBV5-1
J gene: TRBJ1-5
D gene: TRBD1
CDR3 protein: CASSLGTGGNQPQHF
CDR3 DNA: TGCGCCAGCAGCTTGGGGACAGGGGGCAATCAGCCCCAGCATTTT

clone size: once
V gene: TRBV9
J gene: TRBJ2-7
D gene: TRBD1
CDR3 protein: CASSLWGQGSYEQYF
CDR3 DNA: TGTGCCAGCAGCCTCTGGGGACAGGGATCCTACGAGCAGTACTTC

clone size: NA
V gene: TRBV7-6
J gene: TRBJ1-2
D gene: NA
CDR3 protein: CASSPRTGLSGYGYTF
CDR3 DNA: TGTGCCAGCAGCCCCAGAACAGGGTTATCAGGGTATGGCTACACCTTC

clone size: NA
V gene: TRBV29-1
J gene: TRBJ1-1
D gene: NA
CDR3 protein: CSVEANSRGSTFF
CDR3 DNA: TGCAGCGTTGAAGCGAATTCCAGGGGTTCGACTTTCTTT

clone size: NA
V gene: TRBV10-2
J gene: TRBJ1-2
D gene: NA
CDR3 protein: CASSPSANYGYTF
CDR3 DNA: TGCGCCAGCAGCCCCAGCGCTAACTATGGCTACACCTTC

clone size: NA
V gene: TRBV10-3
J gene: TRBJ1-2
D gene: NA
CDR3 protein: CAISYDRYGYTF
CDR3 DNA: TGTGCCATCAGTTATGACAGATATGGCTACACCTTC

clone size: NA
V gene: TRBV28
J gene: TRBJ2-1
D gene: TRBD2
CDR3 protein: CASRGLDGLNEQFF
CDR3 DNA: TGTGCCAGCAGAGGACTAGATGGTCTCAATGAGCAGTTCTTC

clone size: NA
V gene: TRBV5-1
J gene: TRBJ1-1
D gene: TRBD1
CDR3 protein: CASSLTGGGTEAFF
CDR3 DNA: TGCGCCAGCAGCTTGACAGGGGGGGGCACTGAAGCTTTCTTT

clone size: NA
V gene: TRBV7-2
J gene: TRBJ2-1
D gene: NA
CDR3 protein: CASSLYGTSQRNEQFF
CDR3 DNA: TGTGCCAGCAGCTTATACGGGACTTCTCAACGGAATGAGCAGTTCTTC

clone size: NA
V gene: TRBV7-9
J gene: TRBJ2-1
D gene: NA
CDR3 protein: CASSEKGGPYNEQFF
CDR3 DNA: TGTGCCAGCAGCGAGAAGGGGGGGCCGTACAATGAGCAGTTCTTC

clone size: NA
V gene: TRBV9
J gene: TRBJ1-1
D gene: NA
CDR3 protein: CASSVDRDTEAFF
CDR3 DNA: TGTGCCAGCAGCGTAGACAGGGACACTGAAGCTTTCTTT

clone size: NA
V gene: TRBV1
J gene: TRBJ2-7
D gene: NA
CDR3 protein: CTSSQEGLANEQYF
CDR3 DNA: TGCACCAGCAGCCAGGAGGGACTAGCCAACGAGCAGTACTTC

clone size: NA
V gene: TRBV7-8
J gene: TRBJ2-7
D gene: TRBD1
CDR3 protein: CASSPGQGDSYEQYF
CDR3 DNA: TGTGCCAGCAGCCCGGGACAGGGGGATTCCTACGAGCAGTACTTC

clone size: once
V gene: TRBV9
J gene: TRBJ2-1
D gene: TRBD2
CDR3 protein: CASSVAGTSSYNEQFF
CDR3 DNA: TGTGCCAGCAGCGTAGCGGGGACTAGCTCCTACAATGAGCAGTTCTTC

clone size: NA
V gene: TRBV7-9
J gene: TRBJ1-5
D gene: NA
CDR3 protein: CASSLGGQPQHF
CDR3 DNA: TGTGCCAGCAGCTTAGGAGGTCAGCCCCAGCATTTT

clone size: NA
V gene: TRBV11-3
J gene: TRBJ2-5
D gene: NA
CDR3 protein: CASSMTVLETQYF
CDR3 DNA: TGTGCCAGCAGCATGACAGTTTTAGAGACCCAGTACTTC

clone size: NA
V gene: TRBV19
J gene: TRBJ1-1
D gene: NA
CDR3 protein: CASSIQARNTEAFF
CDR3 DNA: TGTGCCAGTAGTATCCAGGCCCGGAACACTGAAGCTTTCTTT

clone size: NA
V gene: TRBV28
J gene: TRBJ1-2
D gene: NA
CDR3 protein: CASSLDGNPGYGYTF
CDR3 DNA: TGTGCCAGCAGTTTAGACGGGAACCCTGGCTATGGCTACACCTTC

clone size: NA
V gene: TRBV30
J gene: TRBJ2-5
D gene: NA
CDR3 protein: CAWRRGQKRETQYF
CDR3 DNA: TGTGCCTGGAGGAGAGGACAGAAGAGGGAGACCCAGTACTTC

clone size: NA
V gene: TRBV11-1
J gene: TRBJ2-2
D gene: NA
CDR3 protein: CASRPGFGNTGELFF
CDR3 DNA: TGTGCCAGCAGACCGGGTTTTGGGAACACCGGGGAGCTGTTTTTT

clone size: once
V gene: TRBV30
J gene: TRBJ1-5
D gene: NA
CDR3 protein: CAWSVGGGNQPQHF
CDR3 DNA: TGTGCCTGGAGTGTCGGGGGGGGCAATCAGCCCCAGCATTTT

clone size: NA
V gene: TRBV18
J gene: TRBJ1-2
D gene: NA
CDR3 protein: CASSRLDSRNYGYTF
CDR3 DNA: TGTGCCAGCTCACGCCTGGACAGCCGTAACTATGGCTACACCTTC

clone size: NA
V gene: TRBV11-3
J gene: TRBJ2-7
D gene: TRBD1
CDR3 protein: CASSLAGQGYEQYF
CDR3 DNA: TGTGCCAGCAGCTTAGCGGGACAGGGGTACGAGCAGTACTTC

clone size: few
V gene: TRBV21-1
J gene: TRBJ2-7
D gene: NA
CDR3 protein: CASSNSGMPYEQYF
CDR3 DNA: TGTGCCAGCAGCAATTCAGGGATGCCCTACGAGCAGTACTTC

clone size: once
V gene: TRBV30
J gene: TRBJ1-2
D gene: NA
CDR3 protein: CAWGPRPLIIGYTF
CDR3 DNA: TGTGCCTGGGGTCCTAGGCCGTTAATTATTGGCTACACCTTC

clone size: NA
V gene: TRBV27
J gene: TRBJ2-3
D gene: TRBD1
CDR3 protein: CASRRGQGVTDTQYF
CDR3 DNA: TGTGCCAGCAGACGGGGACAGGGTGTAACAGATACGCAGTATTTT

clone size: NA
V gene: TRBV6-5
J gene: TRBJ1-2
D gene: NA
CDR3 protein: CASSYSPSYGYTF
CDR3 DNA: TGTGCCAGCAGTTACTCTCCCTCCTATGGCTACACCTTC

clone size: once
V gene: TRBV7-9
J gene: TRBJ1-2
D gene: NA
CDR3 protein: CASSLVSYGYTF
CDR3 DNA: TGTGCCAGCAGCTTAGTCAGCTATGGCTACACCTTC

clone size: once
V gene: TRBV6-1
J gene: TRBJ1-1
D gene: NA
CDR3 protein: CASNPGVYTEAFF
CDR3 DNA: TGTGCCAGCAACCCGGGTGTGTACACTGAAGCTTTCTTT

clone size: few
V gene: TRBV4-1
J gene: TRBJ1-1
D gene: NA
CDR3 protein: CASSQKGQLGPEAFF
CDR3 DNA: TGCGCCAGCAGCCAAAAAGGACAGCTGGGCCCGGAAGCTTTCTTT

clone size: once
V gene: TRBV27
J gene: TRBJ1-2
D gene: NA
CDR3 protein: CASSFGGINGYTF
CDR3 DNA: TGTGCCAGCAGTTTTGGAGGGATTAATGGCTACACCTTC

clone size: NA
V gene: TRBV4-1
J gene: TRBJ1-5
D gene: NA
CDR3 protein: CASSQVKSGTSNQPQHF
CDR3 DNA: TGCGCCAGCAGCCAAGTTAAAAGTGGGACTTCCAATCAGCCCCAGCATTTT

clone size: NA
V gene: TRBV15
J gene: TRBJ1-1
D gene: TRBD1
CDR3 protein: CATSSDRAANTEAFF
CDR3 DNA: TGTGCCACCAGCTCGGACAGGGCGGCGAACACTGAAGCTTTCTTT

clone size: NA
V gene: TRBV29-1
J gene: TRBJ2-5
D gene: TRBD1
CDR3 protein: CSVEVLTGEETQYF
CDR3 DNA: TGCAGCGTTGAAGTTTTAACAGGGGAAGAGACCCAGTACTTC

clone size: NA
V gene: TRBV28
J gene: TRBJ2-1
D gene: TRBD2
CDR3 protein: CASSVSGSAYNEQFF
CDR3 DNA: TGTGCCAGCAGTGTCAGCGGGAGCGCCTACAATGAGCAGTTCTTC

clone size: NA
V gene: TRBV19
J gene: TRBJ2-1
D gene: TRBD1
CDR3 protein: CASSRTGVYNEQFF
CDR3 DNA: TGTGCCAGTAGTAGGACAGGGGTCTACAATGAGCAGTTCTTC

clone size: NA
V gene: TRBV6-5
J gene: TRBJ2-7
D gene: TRBD2
CDR3 protein: CASSGGLEVYEQYF
CDR3 DNA: TGTGCCAGCAGTGGGGGACTAGAGGTCTACGAGCAGTACTTC

clone size: NA
V gene: TRBV11-3
J gene: TRBJ2-2
D gene: NA
CDR3 protein: CASSLGSGDTGELFF
CDR3 DNA: TGTGCCAGCAGCTTAGGTTCAGGGGACACCGGGGAGCTGTTTTTT

clone size: NA
V gene: TRBV15
J gene: TRBJ2-7
D gene: TRBD1
CDR3 protein: CATSRGGTGTYEQYF
CDR3 DNA: TGTGCCACCAGCAGAGGGGGGACAGGGACCTACGAGCAGTACTTC

clone size: NA
V gene: TRBV19
J gene: TRBJ1-1
D gene: NA
CDR3 protein: CASSIHLETEAFF
CDR3 DNA: TGTGCCAGTAGTATACACTTAGAGACTGAAGCTTTCTTT

clone size: NA
V gene: TRBV10-3
J gene: TRBJ2-3
D gene: TRBD2
CDR3 protein: CAISERLAGGPDTQYF
CDR3 DNA: TGTGCCATCAGTGAGCGGCTAGCGGGAGGGCCGGATACGCAGTATTTT

clone size: NA
V gene: TRBV7-3
J gene: TRBJ1-2
D gene: NA
CDR3 protein: CASSSSSGGLNGGYTF
CDR3 DNA: TGTGCCAGCAGCTCTAGTTCGGGGGGCCTGAATGGCGGCTACACCTTC

clone size: NA
V gene: TRBV29-1
J gene: TRBJ2-3
D gene: NA
CDR3 protein: CSVDRRGGTDTQYF
CDR3 DNA: TGCAGCGTTGATCGCCGGGGAGGCACAGATACGCAGTATTTT

clone size: once
V gene: TRBV5-1
J gene: TRBJ2-7
D gene: NA
CDR3 protein: CASSLGRTYEQYF
CDR3 DNA: TGCGCCAGCAGCTTGGGCAGGACCTACGAGCAGTACTTC

clone size: NA
V gene: TRBV15
J gene: TRBJ2-4
D gene: NA
CDR3 protein: CATSEGLAKNIQYF
CDR3 DNA: TGTGCCACCAGCGAAGGACTAGCCAAAAACATTCAGTACTTC

clone size: NA
V gene: TRBV14
J gene: TRBJ1-2
D gene: TRBD1
CDR3 protein: CASSQAGTGTNGYTF
CDR3 DNA: TGTGCCAGCAGCCAAGCCGGGACAGGGACGAATGGCTACACCTTC